The next 11 T cell receptor beta chains were all read from a single sample in a study of radiotherapy plus CTLA-4 blockade in lung cancer. Clones were sequenced by immunoSEQ multiplex PCR, and TCRdb holds only the in-frame ones, with some missing. The data hold 65,000 to 90,000 clones, with around 84% observed a single time. Sample: peripheral blood, taken from a patient treated with radiotherapy plus ipilimumab. All receptors derive from a human donor with non-small cell lung cancer who had stable disease on radiotherapy plus ipilimumab.

Points on this clone: Other DNA sequences in the sample encode the same CDR3. The rearrangement links TRBV6-4 to TRBJ1-5; the D is unclear. CDR3 length: 13 residues. Germline CDR1 and CDR2: MRHNA and SNTAGT. Between the trimmed V and J ends, which lost 3 bases and 0 bases, there was a span of 3 bases. CDR3 in DNA: TGTGCCAGCAGTGAGGGTAGCAATCAGCCCCAGCATTTT. Translating gives CASSEGSNQPQHF.

The chain is built from TRBV7-2 and TRBJ2-1, with a weak D call TRBD2 (5 bases). Germline V gene data show CDR1 as SGHTA and CDR2 as FQGNSA. The CDR3 is 16 amino acids. V was pared by 3 bases and J by 1 base, with 13 bases between. CDR3 in amino acids: CASSFTRWRSYNEQFF. The DNA for the CDR3 is TGTGCCAGCAGCTTTACGAGGTGGAGGTCCTACAATGAGCAGTTCTTC.

The chain recombines TRBV28 with TRBJ2-7; TRBD2 agrees at 7 bases. The trim removed 5 bases at V and 2 bases at J, leaving 9 bases unmatched. Per the germline V gene, CDR1 is MDHEN and CDR2 is SYDVKM. The CDR3 consists of 15 residues. CDR3 bases: TGTGCCAGCAGTCTGACCGGGACTACAACCTACGAGCAGTACTTC. Its protein product is CASSLTGTTTYEQYF.

The chain combines TRBV2 with TRBJ1-5, with a possible D match to TRBD1 (6 bases). CDR1 is SNHLY, CDR2 FYNNEI, per germline. The V gene lost 4 bases and the J gene lost 2 bases, with 12 bases spanning the gap. The CDR3 totals 15 residues. This chain's CDR3 is CASSARGAGNQPQHF. The CDR3 nucleotides are TGTGCCAGCAGTGCGAGGGGGGCCGGCAATCAGCCCCAGCATTTT.

V and J are TRBV6-5 and TRBJ2-5, with TRBD2 matching 9 bases. V shed 1 base and J 4 bases; nucleotides not matched to a gene: 1. The CDR3 spans 14 residues. Germline V lookup: CDR1 MNHEY, CDR2 SVGAGI. The CDR3 is CASSYWREGETQYF. DNA of the CDR3: TGTGCCAGCAGTTACTGGCGGGAGGGAGAGACCCAGTACTTC.

The J gene is TRBJ2-7, the V gene TRBV27; D gene ambiguous. V shed 6 bases and J shed 4 bases, with 10 bases lying between them. The CDR3 loop spans 12 amino acids. The germline CDR1 and CDR2 sequences are MNHEY and SMNVEV (reference sequence). The CDR3 sequence is CASSLNYYEQYF. Written as DNA, the CDR3 is TGTGCCAGCAGCTTAAATTATTACGAGCAGTACTTC.

The V gene is TRBV7-9, the J gene TRBJ1-4; no reliable D call. CDR3 length: 12 amino acids. Trimming shortened V by 5 bases and J by 8 bases, and 9 bases separated the two germline ends. Germline V lookup: CDR1 SEHNR, CDR2 FQNEAQ (reference sequence). In DNA, the CDR3 is TGTGCCAGCAGCCCCCTGGAAGAAAAACTGTTTTTT. Protein: CASSPLEEKLFF.

As DNA, the CDR3 is TGTGCCTGGAGTGTACCTGGACAGGGTGGGAACATTCAGTACTTC. Translated, it gives CAWSVPGQGGNIQYF. This chain joins TRBV30 and TRBJ2-4; 8 nucleotides line up with TRBD1. With V trimmed by 0 bases and J by 7 bases, 8 bases remained unmatched. CDR3 length: 15 residues. CDR1 is GTSNPN and CDR2 is SVGIG in the germline V gene (reference sequence).

The rearrangement links TRBV5-1 to TRBJ2-7; 14 bases are a match to TRBD2. The J segment lost 3 bases and the V segment lost 0 bases, leaving 8 bases of the junction unmatched. The CDR3 contains 18 residues. Germline V gives CDR1 SGHRS, CDR2 YFSETQ. The CDR3 region has the DNA TGCGCCAGCAGCTTGGGACTAGCGGGGGGGCCCGGTCGCTACGAGCAGTACTTC. Encoded protein: CASSLGLAGGPGRYEQYF.

This sequence joins TRBV2 and TRBJ2-1; TRBD2 matches 9 bases. The trim removed 1 base at V and 7 bases at J, leaving 2 bases unmatched. CDR1 SNHLY and CDR2 FYNNEI come from the germline V gene. The length of the CDR3 is 14 residues. CDR3 DNA sequence: TGTGCCAGCAGTGAAGGCGGGGGGGTGAATGAGCAGTTCTTC. Translating it yields CASSEGGGVNEQFF.

The chain links TRBV6-5 to TRBJ1-2; no clear D. The V and J ends lost 0 bases and 7 bases respectively, with 12 bases between them. Germline V lookup: CDR1 MNHEY, CDR2 SVGAGI. This CDR3 region has 14 residues. Here the CDR3 DNA reads TGTGCCAGCAGTTACTCAGAGGCGGGGAGTGGCTACACCTTC. It is translated as CASSYSEAGSGYTF.